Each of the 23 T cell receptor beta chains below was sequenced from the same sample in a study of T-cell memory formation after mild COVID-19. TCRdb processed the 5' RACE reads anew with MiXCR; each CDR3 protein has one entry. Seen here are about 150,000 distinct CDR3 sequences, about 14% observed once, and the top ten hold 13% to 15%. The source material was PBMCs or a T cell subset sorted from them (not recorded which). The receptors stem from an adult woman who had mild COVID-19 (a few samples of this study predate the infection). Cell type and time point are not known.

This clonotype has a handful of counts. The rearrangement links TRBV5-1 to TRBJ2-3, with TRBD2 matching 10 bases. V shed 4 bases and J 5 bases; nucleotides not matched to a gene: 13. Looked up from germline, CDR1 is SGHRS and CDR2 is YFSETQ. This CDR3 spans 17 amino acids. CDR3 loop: CASSTSSGGRPGDTQYF. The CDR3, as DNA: TGCGCCAGCAGCACATCTAGCGGGGGACGGCCAGGAGATACGCAGTATTTT. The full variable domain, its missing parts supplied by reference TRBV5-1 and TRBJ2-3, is KAGVTQTPRYLIKTRGQQVTLSCSPISGHRSVSWYQQTPGQGLQFLFEYFSETQRNKGNFPGRFSGRQFSNSRSEMNVSTLELGDSALYLCASSTSSGGRPGDTQYFGPGTRLTVL.

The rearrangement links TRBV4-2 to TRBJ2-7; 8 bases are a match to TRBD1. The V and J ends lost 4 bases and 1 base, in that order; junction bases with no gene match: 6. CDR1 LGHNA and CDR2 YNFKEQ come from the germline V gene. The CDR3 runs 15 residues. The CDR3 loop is CASSLGQGVSYEQYF. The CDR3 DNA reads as TGTGCCAGCAGCCTCGGACAGGGAGTTTCCTACGAGCAGTACTTC.

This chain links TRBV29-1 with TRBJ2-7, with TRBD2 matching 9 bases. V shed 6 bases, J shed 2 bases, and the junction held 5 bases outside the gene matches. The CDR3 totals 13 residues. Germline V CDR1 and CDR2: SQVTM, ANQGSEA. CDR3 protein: CSVLAGEAYEQYF. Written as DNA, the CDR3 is TGCAGCGTCTTAGCGGGAGAGGCCTACGAGCAGTACTTC.

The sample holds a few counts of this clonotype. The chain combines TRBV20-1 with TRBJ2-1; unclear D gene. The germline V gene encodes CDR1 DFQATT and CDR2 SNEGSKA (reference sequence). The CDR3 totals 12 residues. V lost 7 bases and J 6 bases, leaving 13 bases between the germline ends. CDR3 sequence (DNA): TGCAGTGGGTCTTGGATGACCAATGAGCAGTTCTTC. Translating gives CSGSWMTNEQFF.

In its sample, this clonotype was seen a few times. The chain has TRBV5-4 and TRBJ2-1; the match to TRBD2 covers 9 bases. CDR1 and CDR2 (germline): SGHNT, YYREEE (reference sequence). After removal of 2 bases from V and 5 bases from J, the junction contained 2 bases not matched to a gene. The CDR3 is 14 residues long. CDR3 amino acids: CASSFIAGDNEQFF. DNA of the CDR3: TGTGCCAGCAGCTTCATAGCGGGGGACAATGAGCAGTTCTTC.

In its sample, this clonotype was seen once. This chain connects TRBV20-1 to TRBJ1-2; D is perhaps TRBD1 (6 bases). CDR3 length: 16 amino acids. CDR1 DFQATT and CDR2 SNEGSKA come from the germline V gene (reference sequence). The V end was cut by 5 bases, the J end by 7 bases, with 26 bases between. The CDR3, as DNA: TGCAGTGCTCTAGCCCCAGGGGCCAGGGGTGGGACTGGCTACACCTTC. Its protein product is CSALAPGARGGTGYTF.

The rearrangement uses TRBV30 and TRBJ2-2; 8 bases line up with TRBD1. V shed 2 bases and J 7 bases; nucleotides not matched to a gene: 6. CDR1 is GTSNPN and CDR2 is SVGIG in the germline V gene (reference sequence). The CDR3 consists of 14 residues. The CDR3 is CAWSFRGLGGELFF. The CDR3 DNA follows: TGTGCCTGGAGTTTCAGGGGGCTCGGCGGGGAGCTGTTTTTT.

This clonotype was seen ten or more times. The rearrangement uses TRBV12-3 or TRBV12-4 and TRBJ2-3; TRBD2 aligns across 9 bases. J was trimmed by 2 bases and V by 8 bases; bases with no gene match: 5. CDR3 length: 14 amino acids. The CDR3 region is CASGLAGDTDTQYF. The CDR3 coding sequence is TGTGCCAGCGGGTTAGCGGGAGACACAGATACGCAGTATTTT.

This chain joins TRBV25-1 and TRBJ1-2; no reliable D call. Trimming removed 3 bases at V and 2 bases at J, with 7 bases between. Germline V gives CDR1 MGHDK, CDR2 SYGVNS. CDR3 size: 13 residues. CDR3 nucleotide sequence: TGTGCCAGCAGTGACTCATCGAACTATGGCTACACCTTC. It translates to CASSDSSNYGYTF.

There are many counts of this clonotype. CDR3 DNA sequence: TGCAGCGTTGGGGGGATGGGCTATGGCTACACCTTC. Translation: CSVGGMGYGYTF. The chain has TRBV29-1 and TRBJ1-2; TRBD1 might be the D (5 bases). The germline CDR1 and CDR2 sequences are SQVTM and ANQGSEA. This CDR3 is built from 12 residues. V dropped 4 bases and J dropped 4 bases, with 10 bases sitting between them.

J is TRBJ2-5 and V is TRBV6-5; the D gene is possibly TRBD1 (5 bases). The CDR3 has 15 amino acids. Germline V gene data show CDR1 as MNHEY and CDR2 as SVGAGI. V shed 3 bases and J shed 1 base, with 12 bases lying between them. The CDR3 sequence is CASSYKWGPQETQYF. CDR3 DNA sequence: TGTGCCAGCAGTTATAAATGGGGCCCCCAAGAGACCCAGTACTTC.

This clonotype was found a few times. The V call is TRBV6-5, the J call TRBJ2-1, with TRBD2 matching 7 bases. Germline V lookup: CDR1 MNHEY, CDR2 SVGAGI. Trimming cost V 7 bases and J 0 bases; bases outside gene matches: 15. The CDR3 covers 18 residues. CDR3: CASKGRAGPSSSYNEQFF. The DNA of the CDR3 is TGTGCCAGCAAGGGTAGAGCGGGACCATCGAGCTCCTACAATGAGCAGTTCTTC.

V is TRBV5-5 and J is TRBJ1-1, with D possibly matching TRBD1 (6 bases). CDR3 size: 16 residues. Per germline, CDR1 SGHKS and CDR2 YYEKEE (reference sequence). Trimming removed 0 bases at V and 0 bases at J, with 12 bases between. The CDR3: CASSLEAGVLNTEAFF. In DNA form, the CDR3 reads TGTGCCAGCAGCTTGGAGGCAGGGGTACTGAACACTGAAGCTTTCTTT.

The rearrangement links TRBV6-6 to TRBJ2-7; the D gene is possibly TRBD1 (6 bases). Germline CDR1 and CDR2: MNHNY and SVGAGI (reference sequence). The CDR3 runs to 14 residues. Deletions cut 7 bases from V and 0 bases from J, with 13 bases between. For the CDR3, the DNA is TGTGCCAGCAAACAAACAGGGTACTCCTACGAGCAGTACTTC. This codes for CASKQTGYSYEQYF.

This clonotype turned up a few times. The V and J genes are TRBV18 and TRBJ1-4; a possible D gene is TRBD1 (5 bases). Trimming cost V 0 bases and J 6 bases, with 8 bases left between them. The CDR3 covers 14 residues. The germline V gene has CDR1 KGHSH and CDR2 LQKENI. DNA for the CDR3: TGTGCCAGCTCACCACCGTGGGGGGATGAAAAACTGTTTTTT. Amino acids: CASSPPWGDEKLFF.

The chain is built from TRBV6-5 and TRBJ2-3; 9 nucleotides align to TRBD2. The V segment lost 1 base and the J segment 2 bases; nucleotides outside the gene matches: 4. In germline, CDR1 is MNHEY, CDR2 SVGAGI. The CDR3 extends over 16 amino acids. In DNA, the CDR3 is TGTGCCAGCAGTTACTGGCCTAGCGGGAACACAGATACGCAGTATTTT. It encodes CASSYWPSGNTDTQYF.

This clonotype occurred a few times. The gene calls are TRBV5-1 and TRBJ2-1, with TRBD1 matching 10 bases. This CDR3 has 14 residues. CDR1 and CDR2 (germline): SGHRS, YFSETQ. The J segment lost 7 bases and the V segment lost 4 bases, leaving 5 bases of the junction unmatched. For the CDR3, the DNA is TGCGCCAGCAGCGAGGGACAGGGGAAGAATGAGCAGTTCTTC. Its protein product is CASSEGQGKNEQFF.

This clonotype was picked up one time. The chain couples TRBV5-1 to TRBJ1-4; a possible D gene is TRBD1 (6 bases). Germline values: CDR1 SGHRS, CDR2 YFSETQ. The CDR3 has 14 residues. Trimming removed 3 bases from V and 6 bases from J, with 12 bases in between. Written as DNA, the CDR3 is TGCGCCAGCAGCTGGGCGGGGGCGCATGAAAAACTGTTTTTT. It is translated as CASSWAGAHEKLFF.

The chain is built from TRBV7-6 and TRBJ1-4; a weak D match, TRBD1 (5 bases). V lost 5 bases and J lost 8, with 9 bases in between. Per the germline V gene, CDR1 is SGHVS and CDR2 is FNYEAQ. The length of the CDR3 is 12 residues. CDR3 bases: TGTGCCAGCAGCCGGTGGGGGGAAAAACTGTTTTTT. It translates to CASSRWGEKLFF.

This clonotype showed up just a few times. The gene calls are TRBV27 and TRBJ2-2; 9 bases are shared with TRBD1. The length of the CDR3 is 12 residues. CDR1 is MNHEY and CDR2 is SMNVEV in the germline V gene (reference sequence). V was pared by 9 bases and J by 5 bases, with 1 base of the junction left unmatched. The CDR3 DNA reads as TGTGCCAGTGGGACAGGGACCGGGGAGCTGTTTTTT. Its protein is CASGTGTGELFF.

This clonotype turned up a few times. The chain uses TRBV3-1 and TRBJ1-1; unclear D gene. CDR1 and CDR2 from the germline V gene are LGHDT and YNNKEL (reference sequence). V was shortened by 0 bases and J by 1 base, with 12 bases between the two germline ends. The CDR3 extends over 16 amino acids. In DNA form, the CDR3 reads TGTGCCAGCAGCCAAGAAGGTCCCTCGGGGAACACTGAAGCTTTCTTT. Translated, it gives CASSQEGPSGNTEAFF.

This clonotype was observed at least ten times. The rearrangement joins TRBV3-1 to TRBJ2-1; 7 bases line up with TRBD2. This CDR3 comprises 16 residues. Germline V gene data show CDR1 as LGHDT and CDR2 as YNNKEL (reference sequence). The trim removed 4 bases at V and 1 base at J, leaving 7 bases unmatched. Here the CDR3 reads CASSPGGVRSYNEQFF. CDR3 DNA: TGTGCCAGCAGCCCGGGGGGTGTTCGGTCCTACAATGAGCAGTTCTTC.

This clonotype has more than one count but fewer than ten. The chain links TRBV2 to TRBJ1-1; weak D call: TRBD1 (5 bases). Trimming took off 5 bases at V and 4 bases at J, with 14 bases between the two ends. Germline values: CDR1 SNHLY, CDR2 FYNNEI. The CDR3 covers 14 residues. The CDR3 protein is CASSYQGEGTEAFF. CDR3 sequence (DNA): TGTGCCAGCAGTTATCAGGGTGAGGGCACTGAAGCTTTCTTT.